Listed below are T cell receptor beta chains from one sample, sequenced in a study of CD8 T cells in ankylosing spondylitis. TCRdb processed the 5' RACE reads anew with MiXCR; each CDR3 protein has one entry. This sample has roughly 120,000 distinct CDR3 sequences, with about an eighth found just once. The sequencing input was blood, either unsorted or a sorted T cell fraction (not recorded which). All receptors derive from a female donor with ankylosing spondylitis or in good health (not recorded which). CDR3s include the opening cysteine and the closing phenylalanine or tryptophan. Each record gives: J gene, V gene, clone size, D gene, CDR3 DNA, CDR3 protein. A D gene is named only where the DNA matches it firmly. Size is omitted from some rows. Given values are once, few, many or a class for expanded clones.

TRBJ2-3	TRBV5-6	NA	TRBD1	TGTGCCAGCAGCTTTGAGACAGGGTGGGGCACAGATACGCAGTATTTT	CASSFETGWGTDTQYF
TRBJ2-2	TRBV3-1	NA	NA	TGTGCCAGCAGCCAAGATACGGAAACGAACACCGGGGAGCTGTTTTTT	CASSQDTETNTGELFF
TRBJ2-1	TRBV20-1	many	NA	TGCAGTGCAGAGACTGGGACTCGACGCAGGGCCTCCTACAATGAGCAGTTCTTC	CSAETGTRRRASYNEQFF
TRBJ2-2	TRBV7-2	NA	TRBD1	TGTGCCAGCAGTCCAAAGGCCAGGGGGTTAACCGGGGAGCTGTTTTTT	CASSPKARGLTGELFF
TRBJ1-1	TRBV12-3/TRBV12-4	many	NA	TGTGCCAGCACCAAACAGCGAACAAAAGAAGCTTTCTTT	CASTKQRTKEAFF
TRBJ2-2	TRBV28	few	NA	NA	CASSTSPGELFF
TRBJ1-3	TRBV12-3/TRBV12-4	many	NA	TGTGCCAGCCTTCTATGGACAGGAAACACCATATATTTT	CASLLWTGNTIYF
TRBJ2-5	TRBV21-1	few	NA	TGTGCCAGCACCCAATTGGCCGTCGGGACTAGCCCAACTATCCAAGAGACCCAGTACTTC	CASTQLAVGTSPTIQETQYF
TRBJ2-3	TRBV5-3	NA	NA	TGTGCCAGAAGCGGGGCGGACCATGATACGCAGTATTTT	CARSGADHDTQYF
TRBJ2-3	TRBV27	many	TRBD1	TGTGCCAGCAGTTTAGCAGGGGGCCGCACAGATACGCAGTATTTT	CASSLAGGRTDTQYF
TRBJ2-3	TRBV7-2	few	TRBD2	TGTGCCAGCAGCTCCCGACTAGCGGGGGGAGAGGATACGCAGTATTTT	CASSSRLAGGEDTQYF
TRBJ1-2	TRBV5-4	NA	NA	TGTGCCAGCAACAGGGACGGGAACTATGGCTACACCTTC	CASNRDGNYGYTF
TRBJ2-2	TRBV12-3/TRBV12-4	NA	NA	TGTGCCAGCACCCGACCTGGGCCCACCGGGGAGCTGTTTTTT	CASTRPGPTGELFF
TRBJ1-2	TRBV20-1	many	NA	TGCAGTGCCTTTGACAGTAATAACTATGGCTACACCTTC	CSAFDSNNYGYTF
TRBJ2-3	TRBV30	NA	TRBD2	TGTGCCTGGAGCCGGGAGGGCACAGATACGCAGTATTTT	CAWSREGTDTQYF
TRBJ1-5	TRBV30	NA	NA	TGTGCCTGGAGTATAGAAGCTAATCAGCCCCAGCATTTT	CAWSIEANQPQHF
TRBJ2-1	TRBV29-1	NA	NA	TGCACCGCAGGTCAAGAGGGAGCGGACAATGAGCAGTTCTTC	CTAGQEGADNEQFF
TRBJ2-7	TRBV12-3/TRBV12-4	NA	TRBD2	TGTGCCAGCAGTCGCCTAGCGCGGGAGAGGTCCTACGAGCAGTACTTC	CASSRLARERSYEQYF
TRBJ2-7	TRBV20-1	few	NA	TGCAGTGTCGGAGGGAGGTCATCTGCGGGTGAGCAGTACTTC	CSVGGRSSAGEQYF
TRBJ2-7	TRBV4-1	many	NA	TGCGCCAGCAGCCAAGTTTACGGGCGGGGTTCAAGCTCCTACGAGCAGTACTTC	CASSQVYGRGSSSYEQYF
TRBJ1-2	TRBV29-1	NA	TRBD1	TGCAGCTCTACGACAGGGGGAGGTGGCTACACCTTC	CSSTTGGGGYTF
TRBJ1-5	TRBV30	NA	NA	TGTGCCTGGAGTCGGGGATTTGACAATCAGCCCCAGCATTTT	CAWSRGFDNQPQHF
TRBJ2-3	TRBV10-3	many	TRBD2	TGTGCCATCAGTGTTAGCGGGAGCACAGATACGCAGTATTTT	CAISVSGSTDTQYF
TRBJ2-7	TRBV18	NA	NA	TGTGCCAGCTCACCACCAAGTCAGGGCTTGAACGAGCAGTACTTC	CASSPPSQGLNEQYF
TRBJ2-1	TRBV4-2	many	TRBD2	TGTGCCAGCAGCCAGGTACTAGCGGAGCAGTTCTTC	CASSQVLAEQFF
TRBJ1-6	TRBV12-3/TRBV12-4	many	NA	TGTGCCAGCAGTTTCCAGGGTGGCGGTAATTCACCCCTCCACTTT	CASSFQGGGNSPLHF
TRBJ2-1	TRBV11-2	few	TRBD2	TGTGCCAGCAGCTTTAGAGGCGGGACTAGCTTTAATGAGCAGTTCTTC	CASSFRGGTSFNEQFF
TRBJ1-1	TRBV28	few	NA	TGTGCCAGCAGTTTGAGAAACACTGAAGCTTTCTTT	CASSLRNTEAFF
TRBJ2-1	TRBV6-5	many	TRBD2	TGTGCCAGCAGTTCGGGGGGTAGGAATGAGCAGTTCTTC	CASSSGGRNEQFF
TRBJ2-3	TRBV5-1	many	TRBD2	TGCGCCAGCAGCTACCTAGCGGCAGGCACAGATACGCAGTATTTT	CASSYLAAGTDTQYF
TRBJ2-3	TRBV27	many	TRBD2	TGTGCCAGCATTGGGACTAGCGGCAATGGGGGCACAGATACGCAGTATTTT	CASIGTSGNGGTDTQYF
TRBJ2-7	TRBV20-1	many	TRBD2	TGCAGTGCTAGCCAGACTAGCGGGAGTCAATACGAGCAGTACTTC	CSASQTSGSQYEQYF
TRBJ2-7	TRBV10-3	many	NA	TGTGCCATCAGCCAGCCTACCTACGAGCAGTACTTC	CAISQPTYEQYF
TRBJ2-3	TRBV28	many	NA	TGTGCCAGCAGAAACAAGGTAGCAGTTACGCAGTATTTT	CASRNKVAVTQYF
TRBJ2-2	TRBV29-1	many	NA	TGCAGCGTTGGACCGACGAACACCGGGGAGCTGTTTTTT	CSVGPTNTGELFF
TRBJ2-1	TRBV11-3	NA	NA	TGTGCCAGCAGCTTATTCGGGGGATCCTACAATGAGCAGTTCTTC	CASSLFGGSYNEQFF
TRBJ1-1	TRBV5-1	many	NA	TGCGCCAGCAGCTTCCAGGGCACTGAAGCTTTCTTT	CASSFQGTEAFF
TRBJ2-1	TRBV5-1	many	NA	TGCGCCAGCAGCTTGGTAGGGGAGGCCTCCTACAATGAGCAGTTCTTC	CASSLVGEASYNEQFF
TRBJ2-3	TRBV11-1	NA	NA	TGTGCCAGCAGCTCCTCACGGGGCCGCGGGCTCGGTGCAGATACGCAGTATTTT	CASSSSRGRGLGADTQYF
TRBJ1-1	TRBV10-3	few	TRBD1	TGTGCCATCAGTGGGACAGGATTCACTGAAGCTTTCTTT	CAISGTGFTEAFF